These T cell receptor beta chains were read from a single sample in a study of shared clonotypes between healthy human individuals. Some clones are missing from TCRdb's copy, which holds only in-frame ones; the method was immunoSEQ multiplex PCR. The sample consists of around 2.3 million clones, around 95% of them appearing once. Sequences were obtained from naive CD4+ T cells sorted from blood. Source of these receptors: a man younger than 35 in good health. Both conserved end residues are part of each CDR3. The D gene is left open where the match is weak. For some rows the clone size is stated as once, few or many, or as a class when expanded; others skip it.

D	size	V	J	CDR3	DNA
TRBD2	NA	TRBV5-1	TRBJ2-1	CASSSTSASYNEQFF	TGCGCCAGCAGCTCGACTAGCGCCTCCTACAATGAGCAGTTCTTC
NA	NA	TRBV5-8	TRBJ2-7	CASSPSLKGLTYEQYF	TGTGCCAGCAGCCCCAGCCTGAAGGGGCTGACCTACGAGCAGTACTTC
TRBD1	NA	TRBV14	TRBJ2-5	CASSQLGQKEETQYF	TGTGCCAGCAGCCAACTGGGACAGAAAGAAGAGACCCAGTACTTC
TRBD1	few	TRBV10-3	TRBJ1-2	CAISESRQGADGYTF	TGTGCCATCAGTGAGTCGCGACAGGGGGCGGATGGCTACACCTTC
NA	NA	TRBV7-9	TRBJ2-1	CASSLVGPYNEQFF	TGTGCCAGCAGCTTAGTAGGGCCTTACAATGAGCAGTTCTTC
NA	NA	TRBV18	TRBJ2-2	CASSLHRAPNTGELFF	TGTGCCAGCTCACTTCACAGGGCCCCGAACACCGGGGAGCTGTTTTTT
NA	NA	TRBV11-2	TRBJ2-7	CASSPNPLTYEQYF	TGTGCCAGCAGCCCCAACCCCCTTACCTACGAGCAGTACTTC
NA	NA	TRBV21-1	TRBJ2-7	CASSFPCRGKNYEQYF	TGTGCCAGCAGCTTCCCCTGCAGGGGCAAGAACTACGAGCAGTACTTC
NA	NA	TRBV14	TRBJ2-4	CASSQDGALMEGTKNIQYF	TGTGCCAGCAGCCAAGATGGGGCACTAATGGAGGGGACCAAAAACATTCAGTACTTC
NA	once	TRBV6-1	TRBJ2-7	CASSDWYGGRIYEQYF	TGTGCCAGCAGTGACTGGTATGGGGGGAGGATCTACGAGCAGTACTTC
NA	NA	TRBV5-1	TRBJ2-3	CASSPEGSSTDTQYF	TGCGCCAGCAGCCCCGAGGGGTCTAGCACAGATACGCAGTATTTT
NA	NA	TRBV28	TRBJ2-4	CASSLPLPLAKNIQYF	TGTGCCAGCAGTCTACCCCTTCCACTAGCCAAAAACATTCAGTACTTC
NA	NA	TRBV12-5	TRBJ2-7	CASGASRSGIAYEQYF	TGTGCTAGTGGGGCCTCCCGTTCGGGTATAGCCTACGAGCAGTACTTC
NA	NA	TRBV6-6	TRBJ1-4	CASSLLQGPNEKLFF	TGTGCCAGCAGTCTTCTACAGGGCCCTAATGAAAAACTGTTTTTT
NA	NA	TRBV19	TRBJ2-4	CASIQGLAKNIQYF	TGTGCCAGTATACAGGGACTAGCCAAAAACATTCAGTACTTC
TRBD1	NA	TRBV4-1	TRBJ1-6	CASSLKDRPNNSPLHF	TGCGCCAGCAGCCTTAAGGACAGGCCAAATAATTCACCCCTCCACTTT
NA	NA	TRBV10-1	TRBJ2-7	CASWAVEPSYEQYF	TGCGCCAGCTGGGCAGTCGAGCCCTCCTACGAGCAGTACTTC
NA	NA	TRBV5-1	TRBJ2-3	CASSWSPGSDTQYF	TGCGCCAGCAGCTGGAGTCCAGGGTCAGATACGCAGTATTTT
NA	NA	TRBV6-1	TRBJ2-7	CASSDRTDSYEQYF	TGTGCCAGCAGTGATAGGACAGACTCCTACGAGCAGTACTTC
TRBD1	few	TRBV6-5	TRBJ1-6	CASSYSRDSTNSPLHF	TGTGCCAGCAGTTACTCGAGGGACAGTACGAATTCACCCCTCCACTTT
TRBD2	NA	TRBV6-4	TRBJ2-3	CASSDRPGLTTDTQYF	TGTGCCAGCAGTGACCGACCGGGACTAACAACAGATACGCAGTATTTT
NA	NA	TRBV12-2	TRBJ2-7	CASRLGPGQGAHEQYF	TGTGCAAGTCGCTTAGGGCCGGGACAGGGGGCCCACGAGCAGTACTTC
NA	NA	TRBV5-6	TRBJ1-2	CASSDRTSYGYTF	TGTGCCAGCAGCGATCGGACGAGCTATGGCTACACCTTC
NA	NA	TRBV28	TRBJ2-7	CASSSSYEQYF	TGTGCCAGCAGTTCGAGTTACGAGCAGTACTTC
TRBD2	NA	TRBV7-2	TRBJ2-7	CASSLALGGAGGVYEQYF	TGTGCCAGCAGCTTAGCGCTAGGTGGGGCGGGAGGGGTGTACGAGCAGTACTTC
NA	NA	TRBV5-1	TRBJ2-4	CASSLLAYQHKNIQYF	TGCGCCAGCAGCTTATTGGCCTACCAACACAAAAACATTCAGTACTTC
TRBD1	NA	TRBV7-9	TRBJ1-4	CASSLVAGGTTNEKLFF	TGTGCCAGCAGCTTAGTGGCAGGGGGCACAACTAATGAAAAACTGTTTTTT
TRBD2	NA	TRBV11-2	TRBJ2-2	CASSLVRLAGAGELFF	TGTGCCAGCAGCTTAGTTCGCCTAGCGGGAGCCGGGGAGCTGTTTTTT
NA	NA	TRBV30	TRBJ1-1	CAWSVRPGRGTEAFF	TGTGCCTGGAGTGTACGACCAGGGAGGGGGACTGAAGCTTTCTTT
NA	NA	TRBV6-5	TRBJ2-5	CASSSPGWGMTQYF	TGTGCCAGCAGTTCCCCGGGATGGGGGATGACCCAGTACTTC
TRBD1	NA	TRBV7-9	TRBJ2-7	CASSPTATGRSHEQYF	TGTGCCAGCAGCCCCACGGCGACAGGGCGCAGCCACGAGCAGTACTTC
NA	NA	TRBV18	TRBJ1-3	CASSPLAQGIYGNTIYF	TGTGCCAGCTCACCACTGGCCCAGGGGATCTATGGAAACACCATATATTTT
NA	NA	TRBV7-9	TRBJ1-5	CASSSGNQPQHF	TGTGCCAGCAGCTCGGGCAATCAGCCCCAGCATTTT